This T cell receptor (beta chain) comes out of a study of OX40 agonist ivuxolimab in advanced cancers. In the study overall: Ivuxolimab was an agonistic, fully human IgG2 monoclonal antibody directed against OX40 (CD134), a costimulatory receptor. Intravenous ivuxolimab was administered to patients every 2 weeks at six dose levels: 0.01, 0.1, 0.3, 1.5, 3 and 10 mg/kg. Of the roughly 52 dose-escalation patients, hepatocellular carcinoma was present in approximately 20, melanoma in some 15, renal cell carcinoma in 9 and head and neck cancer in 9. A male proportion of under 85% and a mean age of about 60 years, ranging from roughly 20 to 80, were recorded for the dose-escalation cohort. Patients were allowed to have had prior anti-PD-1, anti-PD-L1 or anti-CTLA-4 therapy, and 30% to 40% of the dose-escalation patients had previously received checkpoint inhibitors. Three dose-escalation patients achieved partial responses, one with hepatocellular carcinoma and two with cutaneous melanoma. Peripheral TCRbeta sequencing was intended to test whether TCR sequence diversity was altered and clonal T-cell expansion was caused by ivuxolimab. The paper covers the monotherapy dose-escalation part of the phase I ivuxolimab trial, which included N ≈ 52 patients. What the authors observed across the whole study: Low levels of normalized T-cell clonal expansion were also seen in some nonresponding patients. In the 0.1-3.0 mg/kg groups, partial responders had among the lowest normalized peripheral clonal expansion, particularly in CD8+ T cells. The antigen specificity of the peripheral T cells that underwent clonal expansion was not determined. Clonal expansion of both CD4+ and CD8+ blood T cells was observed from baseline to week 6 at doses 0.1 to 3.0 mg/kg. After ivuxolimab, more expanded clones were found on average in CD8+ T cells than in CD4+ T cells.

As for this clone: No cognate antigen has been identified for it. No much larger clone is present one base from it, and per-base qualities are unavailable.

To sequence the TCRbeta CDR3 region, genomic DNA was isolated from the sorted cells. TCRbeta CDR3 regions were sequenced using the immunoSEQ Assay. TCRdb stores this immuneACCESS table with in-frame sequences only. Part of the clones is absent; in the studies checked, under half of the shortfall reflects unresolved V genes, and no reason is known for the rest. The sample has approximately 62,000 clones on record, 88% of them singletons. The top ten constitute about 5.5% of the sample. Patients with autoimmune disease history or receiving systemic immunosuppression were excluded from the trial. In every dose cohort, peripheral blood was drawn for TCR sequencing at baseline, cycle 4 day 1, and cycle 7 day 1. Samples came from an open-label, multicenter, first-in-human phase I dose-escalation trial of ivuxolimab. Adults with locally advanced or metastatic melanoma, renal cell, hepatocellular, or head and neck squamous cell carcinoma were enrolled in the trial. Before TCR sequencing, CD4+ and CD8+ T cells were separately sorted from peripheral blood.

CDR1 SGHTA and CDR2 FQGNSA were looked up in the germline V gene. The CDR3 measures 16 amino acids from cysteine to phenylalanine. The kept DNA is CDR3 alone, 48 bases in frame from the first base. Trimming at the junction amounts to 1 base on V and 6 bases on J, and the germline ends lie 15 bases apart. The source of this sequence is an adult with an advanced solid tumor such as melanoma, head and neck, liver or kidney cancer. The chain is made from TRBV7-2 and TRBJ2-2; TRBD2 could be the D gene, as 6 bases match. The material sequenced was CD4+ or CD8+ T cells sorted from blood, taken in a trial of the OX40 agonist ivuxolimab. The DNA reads TGTGCCAGCAGCTTAGGGTTACCGCGGGGAGCCGGGGAGCTGTTTTTT. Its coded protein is CASSLGLPRGAGELFF.